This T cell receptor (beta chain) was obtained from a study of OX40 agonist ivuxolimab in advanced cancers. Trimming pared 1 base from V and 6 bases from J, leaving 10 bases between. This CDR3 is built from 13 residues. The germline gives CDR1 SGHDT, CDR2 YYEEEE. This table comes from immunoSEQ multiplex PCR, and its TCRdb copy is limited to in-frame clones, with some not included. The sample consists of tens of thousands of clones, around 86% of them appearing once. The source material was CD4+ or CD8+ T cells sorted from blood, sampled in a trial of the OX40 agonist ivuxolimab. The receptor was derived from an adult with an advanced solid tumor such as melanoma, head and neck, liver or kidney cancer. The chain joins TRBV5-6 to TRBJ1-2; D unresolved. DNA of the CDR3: TGTGCCAGCAGCTTGCGTCACGGCGATGGCTACACCTTC. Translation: CASSLRHGDGYTF.